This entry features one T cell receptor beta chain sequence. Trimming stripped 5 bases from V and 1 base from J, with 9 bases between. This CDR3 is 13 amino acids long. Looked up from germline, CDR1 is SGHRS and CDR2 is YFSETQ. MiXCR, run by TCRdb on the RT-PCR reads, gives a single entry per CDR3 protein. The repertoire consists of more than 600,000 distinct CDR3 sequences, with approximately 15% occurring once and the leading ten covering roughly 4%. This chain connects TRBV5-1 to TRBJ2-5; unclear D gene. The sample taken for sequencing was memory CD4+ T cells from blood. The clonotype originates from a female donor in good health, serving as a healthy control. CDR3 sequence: CASSKTPQETQYF. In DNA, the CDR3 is TGCGCCAGCAGTAAGACGCCCCAAGAGACCCAGTACTTC.